The 8 T cell receptor beta chains given below trace back to one sample, sequenced in a study of tumor and adjacent non-tumor tissue in lung cancer (dated by TCRdb to the late 2010s). RNA was isolated from bulk unsorted tissue, and RNA quality was assessed with a NanoDrop ND-1000 and an Agilent 2100. The normal lung samples consisted of distant non-tumor tissue collected more than 3 cm from the tumor edge. The library was produced with multiplex PCR. Sequencer: Illumina HiSeq 2500. TCRbeta libraries were built by three rounds of nested PCR using primers (Table S4), following protocols modified from ARM-PCR. TCRdb's own reprocessing of the public reads used fastp at Q25 and MiXCR and kept productive beta chains. A single entry per CDR3 protein holds the most common genes and DNA from its merged rows. The sample table lists some 80,000 distinct CDR3 sequences, 76% of them with a count of one. The top ten clones comprise around 38% of the sample.

The sample taken for sequencing was distant non-tumor lung tissue. These TCRs come from a man between 65 and 85 years old with non-small cell lung cancer.

As concerns this clonotype: The junction differs from germline at one of its ends, possibly a read error. The rearrangement links TRBV12-3 or TRBV12-4 to TRBJ1-5; D gene ambiguous. The CDR3 has 14 amino acids. The CDR3 protein is CARSFRTEYQPQHF. The CDR3 DNA reads TGTGCCAGGAGTTTTCGTACCGAGTATCAGCCTCAGCATTTT.

The chain couples TRBV11-3 to TRBJ2-3; D is unclear. V was cut by 5 bases and J by 0 bases, with 6 bases left in between. The CDR3 runs to 13 residues. Germline CDR1 and CDR2: SGHNT and YENEEA. CDR3 in DNA: TGTGCCAGCAGCGAGATAAGCACAGATACGCAGTATTTT. Its protein is CASSEISTDTQYF.

Concerning this clonotype: The junction departs from the called germline gene at one end, perhaps through a read error. The rearrangement joins TRBV6-2 or TRBV6-3 to TRBJ2-2, with D unclear. The CDR3 contains 12 residues. Germline CDR1 and CDR2: MNHEY and SVGEGT. DNA for the CDR3: TGTGCCAGCACTACCAACACCTGGGAACTGTTTTTT. Protein: CASTTNTWELFF.

This clonotype occurred many times. Germline and junction disagree at one end, which may indicate a read error. The rearrangement links TRBV29-1 to TRBJ2-3, with 9 bases identical to TRBD1. There are 17 residues in the CDR3. The germline V gene has CDR1 SQVTM and CDR2 ANQGSEA. The CDR3 spells CSLLPDVTGGETDKQYF. CDR3 DNA: TGCAGCTTACTCCCAGATGTGACAGGGGGGGAAACAGATAAGCAGTATTTT.

Turning to this clonotype: The junction shows a germline mismatch at one end, possibly a read error. The chain is built from TRBV19 and TRBJ1-5; D is undetermined. The CDR3 covers 14 residues. CDR1 is LNHDA and CDR2 is SQIVND in the germline V gene (reference sequence). The CDR3 DNA is TGTGCCTGTAGTGACATAGGGATTGGTCAGCCCCAGCATTTT. Translating it yields CACSDIGIGQPQHF.

V and J are TRBV6-2 or TRBV6-3 and TRBJ2-1; D is possibly TRBD1 or TRBD2 (6 bases each). V was cut by 7 bases and J by 6 bases, with 22 bases left in between. Per germline, CDR1 MNHEY and CDR2 SVGEGT. The CDR3 is 16 residues long. The CDR3 nucleotides read TGTGCCAGCATTTGGATTAAGGGGGGTTTGAGCAATGAGCAGTTCTTC. Translated: CASIWIKGGLSNEQFF.

Remarks on this clonotype: Sequence at one end of the junction differs from germline and may be a read error. The chain couples TRBV2 to TRBJ2-1, with TRBD2 matching over 11 bases. Germline CDR1 is SNHLY and CDR2 is FYNNEI. This CDR3 has 17 amino acids. The CDR3 region is CTSEGLAELALYNEQFF. For the CDR3, the DNA is TGTACCAGCGAGGGACTAGCGGAGCTTGCCCTATACAATGAGCAGTTCTTC. The full variable domain, in which reference TRBV2 and TRBJ2-1 provide the parts outside the CDR3, is EPEVTQTPSHQVTQMGQEVILRCVPISNHLYFYWYRQILGQKVEFLVSFYNNEISEKSEIFDDQFSVERPDGSNFTLKIRSTKLEDSAMYFCTSEGLAELALYNEQFFGPGTRLTVL.

This clonotype was observed many times. The chain employs TRBV6-2 or TRBV6-3 and TRBJ2-3; 7 bases are a match to TRBD1. J was trimmed by 1 base and V by 6 bases; bases with no gene match: 1. The germline V gene has CDR1 MNHEY and CDR2 SVGEGT. CDR3 size: 13 residues. The CDR3 loop is CASRTGGTDTQYF. In nucleotides, the CDR3 is TGTGCCAGCAGAACAGGGGGCACAGATACGCAGTATTTT.